This T cell receptor beta chain was identified during a study of metastatic and nonmetastatic thyroid tumors. In the study overall: Where malignant and benign thyroid patients were concerned, repertoires were compared across blood and tumor or nodule tissue.

Ten or more counts support this clone. Antigen unknown. Under the authors' procedure: To classify distant metastasis in papillary thyroid cancer, a model was built from CDR3 differences across clinicopathological groups. TCRdb used MiXCR to call clones anew from the PCR reads. The V and J calls reflect TCRdb's pipeline rather than the authors' work. Of about 43,000 clones listed, 3% to 3.5% are singletons. Thyroid surgery was preceded by no treatment in any patient. Germline CDR1 reads PRHDT; CDR2 reads FYEKMQ (reference sequence). The V segment lost 8 bases and the J segment 1 base; nucleotides outside the gene matches: 4. This CDR3 region has 15 residues. Study-wide points: Relative to benign nodules, malignant thyroid tumors were reportedly characterized by significantly elevated TCR beta diversity in blood and tumor.

Sequences were obtained from blood. V is TRBV13 and J is TRBJ2-6; 8 positions agree with TRBD2. The source is a female donor with papillary thyroid cancer or a benign thyroid nodule (not recorded which). Some clones in this sample may be carry-over from other donors' samples. The CDR3 protein is CASAPGGSGANVLTF. CDR3 coding DNA: TGTGCCAGCGCCCCGGGAGGGTCTGGGGCCAACGTCCTGACTTTC.